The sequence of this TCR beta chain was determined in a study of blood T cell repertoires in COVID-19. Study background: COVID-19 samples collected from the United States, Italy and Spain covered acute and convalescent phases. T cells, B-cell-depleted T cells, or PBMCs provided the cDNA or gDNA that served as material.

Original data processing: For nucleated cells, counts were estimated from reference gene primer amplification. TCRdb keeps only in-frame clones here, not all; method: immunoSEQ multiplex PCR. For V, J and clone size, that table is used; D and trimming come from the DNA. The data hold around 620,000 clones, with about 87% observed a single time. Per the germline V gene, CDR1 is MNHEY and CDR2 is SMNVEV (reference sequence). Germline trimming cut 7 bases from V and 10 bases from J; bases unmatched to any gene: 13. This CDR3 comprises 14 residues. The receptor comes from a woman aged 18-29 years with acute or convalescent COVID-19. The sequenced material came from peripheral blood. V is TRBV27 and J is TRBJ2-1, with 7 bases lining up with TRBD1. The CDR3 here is CASNQVRRTGEQFF. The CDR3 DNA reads TGTGCCAGCAACCAAGTCAGAAGGACAGGCGAGCAGTTCTTC.